This T cell receptor (beta chain) comes out of a study of T cell responses to AZD1222 COVID-19 vaccine. General study findings and limits: Unmutated variant regions are reportedly targeted by nearly half of spike-specific TCRs.

Turning to this clone: Its specificity is unknown.

V dropped 4 bases and J dropped 0 bases, with 10 bases sitting between them. Germline V gives CDR1 SGHAT, CDR2 FQNNGV. This CDR3 is 15 amino acids long. This table comes from immunoSEQ multiplex PCR, and its TCRdb copy is limited to in-frame clones, with some not included. The sample consists of 130,000 or so clones, 85% to 95% of them appearing once. The rearrangement joins TRBV11-2 to TRBJ1-3; tentatively, D is TRBD1 (6 bases). The origin of this receptor is an adult in good health. Material: peripheral blood, obtained on day 0 of AZD1222 vaccination. CDR3 protein: CASSSADSSGNTIYF. The CDR3 DNA is TGTGCCAGCAGCTCCGCGGACAGCTCTGGAAACACCATATATTTT. The complete variable domain, with remaining parts taken from reference TRBV11-2 and TRBJ1-3, reads EAGVAQSPRYKIIEKRQSVAFWCNPISGHATLYWYQQILGQGPKLLIQFQNNGVVDDSQLPKDRFSAERLKGVDSTLKIQPAKLEDSAVYLCASSSADSSGNTIYFGEGSWLTVV.